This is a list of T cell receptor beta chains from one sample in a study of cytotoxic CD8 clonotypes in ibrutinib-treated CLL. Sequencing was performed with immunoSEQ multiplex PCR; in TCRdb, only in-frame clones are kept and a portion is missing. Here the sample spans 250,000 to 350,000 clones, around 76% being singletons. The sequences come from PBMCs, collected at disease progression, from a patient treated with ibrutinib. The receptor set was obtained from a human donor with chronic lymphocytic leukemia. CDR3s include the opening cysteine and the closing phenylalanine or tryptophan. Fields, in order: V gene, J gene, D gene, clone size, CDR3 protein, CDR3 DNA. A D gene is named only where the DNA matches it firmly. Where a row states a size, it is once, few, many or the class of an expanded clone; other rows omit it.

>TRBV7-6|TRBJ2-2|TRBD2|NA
CASSLLAGGPNTGELFF
TGTGCCAGCAGCTTACTAGCGGGAGGGCCTAACACCGGGGAGCTGTTTTTT
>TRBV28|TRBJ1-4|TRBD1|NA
CASSPSTGGLQVEKLFF
TGTGCCAGCAGTCCCTCGACAGGGGGCCTTCAAGTAGAAAAACTGTTTTTT
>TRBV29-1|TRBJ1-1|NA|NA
CSVEDTVGGEAFF
TGCAGCGTTGAAGACACAGTGGGGGGGGAAGCTTTCTTT
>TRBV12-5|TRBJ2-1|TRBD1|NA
CASGLDRGREFF
TGTGCTAGTGGTTTGGACAGGGGGCGCGAGTTCTTC
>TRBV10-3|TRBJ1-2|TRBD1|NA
CAISESAGQRGYTF
TGTGCCATCAGTGAGTCCGCGGGACAGCGGGGCTACACCTTC
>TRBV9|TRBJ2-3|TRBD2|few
CASSPLAGDTQYF
TGTGCCAGCAGCCCACTAGCGGGAGATACGCAGTATTTT
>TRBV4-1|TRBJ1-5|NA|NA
CASSQVPAGYNQPQHF
TGCGCCAGCAGCCAAGTTCCGGCGGGCTACAATCAGCCCCAGCATTTT
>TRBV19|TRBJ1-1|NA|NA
CASSTVLNTEAFF
TGTGCCAGTAGCACAGTCTTGAACACTGAAGCTTTCTTT
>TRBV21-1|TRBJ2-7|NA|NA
CASSKREAGPFPYEQYF
TGTGCCAGCAGCAAAAGGGAGGCAGGGCCCTTCCCCTACGAGCAGTACTTC
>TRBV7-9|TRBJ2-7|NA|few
CATGESYEQYF
TGTGCCACAGGGGAATCCTACGAGCAGTACTTC
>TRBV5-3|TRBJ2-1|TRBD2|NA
CARSYPGRANNEQFF
TGTGCCAGAAGCTACCCCGGGAGGGCGAACAATGAGCAGTTCTTC
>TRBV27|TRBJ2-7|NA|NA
CASSLLSGLEKISAYEQYF
TGTGCCAGCAGTTTATTGTCGGGGCTAGAGAAGATCTCGGCCTACGAGCAGTACTTC
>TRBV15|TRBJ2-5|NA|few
CATSRDVGSWRTKQETQYF
TGTGCCACCAGCAGAGATGTAGGTTCCTGGCGGACGAAACAAGAGACCCAGTACTTC
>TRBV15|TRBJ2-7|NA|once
CATRRGGGYYEQYF
TGTGCCACCAGAAGGGGTGGGGGGTACTACGAGCAGTACTTC
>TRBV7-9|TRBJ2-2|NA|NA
CASSSGGAGELFF
TGTGCCAGCAGCTCGGGCGGCGCCGGGGAGCTGTTTTTT
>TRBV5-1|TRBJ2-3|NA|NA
CASSLRPSGHPDTQYF
TGCGCCAGCAGCTTGAGGCCTAGTGGGCACCCAGATACGCAGTATTTT
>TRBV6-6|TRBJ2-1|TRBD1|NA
CASSPTGGLEFF
TGTGCCAGCAGTCCGACAGGGGGCTTGGAGTTCTTC
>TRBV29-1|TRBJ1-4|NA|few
CSVEDGLGYKSGKLFF
TGCAGCGTTGAAGATGGGTTAGGGTACAAGTCAGGGAAACTGTTTTTT
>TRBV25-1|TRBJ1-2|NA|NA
CASSELVGGYTF
TGTGCCAGCAGTGAGTTAGTGGGTGGCTACACCTTC
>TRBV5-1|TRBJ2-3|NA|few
CASSLGPLIGTDTQYF
TGCGCCAGCAGCTTGGGACCCCTAATAGGCACAGATACGCAGTATTTT
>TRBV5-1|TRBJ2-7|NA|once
CASSLMAAYEQYF
TGCGCCAGCAGCTTGATGGCAGCCTACGAGCAGTACTTC
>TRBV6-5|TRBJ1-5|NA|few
CASRKQGLNQPQHF
TGTGCCAGCAGGAAACAGGGCCTCAATCAGCCCCAGCATTTT
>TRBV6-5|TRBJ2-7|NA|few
CASSYRPSYEQYF
TGTGCCAGCAGTTACCGGCCCTCCTACGAGCAGTACTTC
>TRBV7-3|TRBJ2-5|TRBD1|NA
CASSRKGGGQETQYF
TGTGCCAGCAGCCGAAAAGGGGGCGGCCAAGAGACCCAGTACTTC
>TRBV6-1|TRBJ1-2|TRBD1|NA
CASSTHRGGGYTF
TGTGCCAGCAGTACCCACAGGGGAGGTGGCTACACCTTC
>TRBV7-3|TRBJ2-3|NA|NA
CASSPGTSTDTQYF
TGTGCCAGCAGCCCGGGGACTAGCACAGATACGCAGTATTTT
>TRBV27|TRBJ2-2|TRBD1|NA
CASSLRGLHTGELFF
TGTGCCAGCAGTCTCAGGGGGCTGCACACCGGGGAGCTGTTTTTT
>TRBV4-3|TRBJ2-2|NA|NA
CASSQARPTGELFF
TGCGCCAGCAGCCAAGCCCGACCCACCGGGGAGCTGTTTTTT
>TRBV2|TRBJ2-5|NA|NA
CAKQGPHQETQYF
TGTGCCAAACAGGGACCACATCAAGAGACCCAGTACTTC